This T cell receptor beta chain was documented in a study of T cells in Graves' hyperthyroidism and ophthalmopathy. Study-level results: A 13 V-J signature model discriminated ophthalmopathy versus stable hyperthyroidism. It was a median approximately six months before onset that the model predicted ophthalmopathy.

Uncontrolled infection, other autoimmune disease, pregnancy and lactation each barred patients from inclusion. Regions amplified from RNA transcripts were the TCR beta CDR3 regions. The primer set for the first-round RT-PCR of the TCR CDR3 was HTBI. TCRdb reprocessed the multiplex PCR reads with MiXCR, giving one entry per CDR3 protein. Of roughly 530,000 distinct CDR3 sequences detected, 15% to 20% appear once; the ten largest clones hold roughly 18%. This CDR3 has 14 residues. V was shortened by 1 base and J by 2 bases, with 8 bases between the two germline ends. Germline V gene sequence: CDR1 SGHTA, CDR2 FQGNSA. This clonotype was observed many times. Antigen specificity is unknown.

The receptor's source is a woman aged 18-29 years with Graves' ophthalmopathy. The rearrangement joins TRBV7-2 to TRBJ1-2; D is uncertain. Material for sequencing was blood. CDR3 coding DNA: TGTGCCAGCAGCTTAGTTCGGAAGAACTATGGCTACACCTTC. Amino acid sequence: CASSLVRKNYGYTF.